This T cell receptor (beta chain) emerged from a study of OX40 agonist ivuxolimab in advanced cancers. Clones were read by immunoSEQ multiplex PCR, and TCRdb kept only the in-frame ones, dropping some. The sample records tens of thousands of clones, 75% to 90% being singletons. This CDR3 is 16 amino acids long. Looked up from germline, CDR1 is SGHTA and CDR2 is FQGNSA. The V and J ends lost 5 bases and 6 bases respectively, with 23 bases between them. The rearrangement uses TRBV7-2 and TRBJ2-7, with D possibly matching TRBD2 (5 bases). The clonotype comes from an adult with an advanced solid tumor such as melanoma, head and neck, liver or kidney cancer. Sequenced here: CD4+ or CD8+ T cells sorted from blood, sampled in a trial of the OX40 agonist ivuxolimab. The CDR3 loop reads CASSPDWRAPRSEQYF. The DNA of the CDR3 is TGTGCCAGCAGCCCAGACTGGCGGGCCCCGCGAAGCGAGCAGTACTTC. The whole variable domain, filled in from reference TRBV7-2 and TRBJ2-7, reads GAGVSQSPSNKVTEKGKDVELRCDPISGHTALYWYRQSLGQGLEFLIYFQGNSAPDKSGLPSDRFSAERTGGSVSTLTIQRTQQEDSAVYLCASSPDWRAPRSEQYFGPGTRLTVT.